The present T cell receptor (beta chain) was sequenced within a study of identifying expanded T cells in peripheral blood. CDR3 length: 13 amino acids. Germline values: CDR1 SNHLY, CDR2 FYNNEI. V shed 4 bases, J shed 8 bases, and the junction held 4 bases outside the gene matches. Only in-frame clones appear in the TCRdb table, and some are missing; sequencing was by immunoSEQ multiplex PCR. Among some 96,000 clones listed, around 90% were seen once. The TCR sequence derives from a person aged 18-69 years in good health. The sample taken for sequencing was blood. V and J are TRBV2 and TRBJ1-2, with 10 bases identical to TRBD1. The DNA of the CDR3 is TGTGCCAGCAGTGGGGACAGGGGAAACGGCTACACCTTC. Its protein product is CASSGDRGNGYTF.